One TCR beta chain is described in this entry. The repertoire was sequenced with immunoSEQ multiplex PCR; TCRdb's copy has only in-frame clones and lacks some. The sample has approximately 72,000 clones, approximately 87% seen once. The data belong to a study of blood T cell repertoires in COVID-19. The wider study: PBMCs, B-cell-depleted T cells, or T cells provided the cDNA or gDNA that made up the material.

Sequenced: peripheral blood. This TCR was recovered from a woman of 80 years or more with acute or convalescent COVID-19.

CDR3 loop: CATSRDLLGQGNYGYTF. CDR3 coding DNA: TGTGCCACCAGCAGAGATTTGTTGGGACAGGGAAACTATGGCTACACCTTC. The chain employs TRBV15 and TRBJ1-2; the match to TRBD1 covers 9 bases. Per the germline V gene, CDR1 is LNHNV and CDR2 is YYDKDF (reference sequence). The CDR3 totals 17 residues. V shed 0 bases, J shed 2 bases, and the junction held 7 bases outside the gene matches.